This T cell receptor beta chain was found in a study of blood T cell repertoires in COVID-19. Study information: Whether acute or convalescent, the COVID-19 samples came from the United States, Italy and Spain.

Germline-derived CDR1 and CDR2 are DFQATT and SNEGSKA (reference sequence). CDR3 length: 14 residues. V dropped 3 bases and J dropped 7 bases, with 13 bases sitting between them. Per the study methods: From reference gene primer amplification, estimates of nucleated cell counts were derived. The data were produced by immunoSEQ multiplex PCR, yet TCRdb's version contains in-frame clones alone and is incomplete. D and trimming were read from the DNA, whereas the V and J calls and clone size are those reported in that table. The data contain 250,000 to 300,000 clones, approximately 90% of them singletons.

This receptor was obtained from a woman between 50 and 59 years old who had recovered from COVID-19. The sequencing sample was made of peripheral blood. V usage is TRBV20-1 and J usage is TRBJ1-6; D not resolved. CDR3 in DNA: TGCAGTGCTAGTAAACCAGGAGGGAATTCACCCCTCCACTTT. Protein sequence: CSASKPGGNSPLHF.